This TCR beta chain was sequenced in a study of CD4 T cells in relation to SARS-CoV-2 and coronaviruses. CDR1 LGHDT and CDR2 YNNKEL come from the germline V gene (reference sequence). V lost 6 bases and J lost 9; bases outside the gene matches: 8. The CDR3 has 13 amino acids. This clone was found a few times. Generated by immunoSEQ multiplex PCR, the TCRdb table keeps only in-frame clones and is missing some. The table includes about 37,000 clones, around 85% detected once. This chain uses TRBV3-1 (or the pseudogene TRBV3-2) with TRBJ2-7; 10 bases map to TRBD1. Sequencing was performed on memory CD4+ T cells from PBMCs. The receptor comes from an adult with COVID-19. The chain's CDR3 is CASSPDRGRGQYF. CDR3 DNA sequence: TGTGCCAGCAGTCCCGACAGGGGGCGCGGGCAGTACTTC.